The clone carrying this TCR beta chain was observed a handful of times. This entry belongs to a study of T-cell reconstitution after alpha-beta-depleted transplantation in children. A library of TCRbeta sequences, prepared with unique molecular identifiers, was generated. Using its own MiXCR run on the PCR reads, TCRdb lists one record per CDR3 protein. This repertoire shows approximately 640,000 distinct CDR3 sequences, roughly 15% found once; its top ten account for approximately 1.1%. The CDR3 length is 15 residues. The junction had 7 bases not matched to a gene; V was cut back by 4 bases and J by 3 bases. Looked up from germline, CDR1 is SGHVS and CDR2 is FNYEAQ.

The TCR comes from a human donor who donated a stem cell graft to a child with acute myeloid leukemia. Sequences were derived from PBMCs from the stem cell graft donor, sampled from the stem cell graft. The chain has TRBV7-6 and TRBJ1-2; 8 bases are a match to TRBD1. DNA of the CDR3: TGTGCCAGCAGCTCATCGCTGACAGGGGACTATGGCTACACCTTC. It codes for CASSSSLTGDYGYTF.